This entry lists 27 T cell receptor beta chains sequenced from one sample in a study of blood T cell repertoires in COVID-19. Sequencing was performed with immunoSEQ multiplex PCR; in TCRdb, only in-frame clones are kept and a portion is missing. The sample holds some 350,000 clones, 80% to 90% seen once. Sequencing was performed on peripheral blood. The receptors were sampled from a woman aged 25 to 39 with COVID-19, enrolled during active disease.

The CDR3 nucleotides are TGTGCCAGCAGCCCGGTTCCGACAGGGCCCTACGAGCAGTACTTC. Its protein is CASSPVPTGPYEQYF. The chain employs TRBV3-1 (or the pseudogene TRBV3-2) and TRBJ2-7, with 7 nucleotides matching TRBD1. V lost 4 bases and J lost 2; bases outside the gene matches: 8. CDR3 size: 15 residues. Germline CDR1 LGHDT, CDR2 YNNKEL (reference sequence).

This clone was seen only a few times. This chain connects TRBV27 to TRBJ2-7; 8 nucleotides agree with TRBD2. CDR3 length: 16 amino acids. V lost 5 bases and J lost 1; bases outside the gene matches: 10. Germline V gene lookup returns CDR1 MNHEY and CDR2 SMNVEV (reference sequence). Here the CDR3 reads CASSGNSGLVSYEQYF. In DNA, the CDR3 is TGTGCCAGCAGTGGAAACTCGGGACTAGTATCCTACGAGCAGTACTTC.

This clone appeared once. The chain employs TRBV27 and TRBJ2-7; 8 bases line up with TRBD1. This CDR3 region has 15 residues. V shed 5 bases and J 6 bases; nucleotides not matched to a gene: 12. CDR1 and CDR2 (germline): MNHEY, SMNVEV (reference sequence). CDR3 loop: CASSPFQGAPGEQYF. Here the CDR3 DNA reads TGTGCCAGCAGTCCATTTCAGGGGGCGCCTGGCGAGCAGTACTTC.

The chain links TRBV2 to TRBJ2-3; D remains ambiguous. V was trimmed by 4 bases and J by 4 bases, leaving 9 bases between them. Germline CDR1 reads SNHLY; CDR2 reads FYNNEI. The CDR3 totals 13 residues. The CDR3 loop is CASSGVRSDTQYF. CDR3 nucleotide sequence: TGTGCCAGCAGTGGGGTGCGGTCAGATACGCAGTATTTT. The full variable domain, rest sourced from reference TRBV2 and TRBJ2-3, is EPEVTQTPSHQVTQMGQEVILRCVPISNHLYFYWYRQILGQKVEFLVSFYNNEISEKSEIFDDQFSVERPDGSNFTLKIRSTKLEDSAMYFCASSGVRSDTQYFGPGTRLTVL.

This chain links TRBV15 with TRBJ1-6, with 11 bases that match TRBD1. V lost 1 base, J lost 8 bases, and 1 base stayed unmatched. The CDR3 is made up of 15 amino acids. Germline loops: CDR1 LNHNV, CDR2 YYDKDF (reference sequence). The CDR3 here is CATSRAGQGDSPLHF. The CDR3 DNA is TGTGCCACCAGCAGAGCGGGACAGGGGGATTCACCCCTCCACTTT.

This clone was seen only once. The rearrangement joins TRBV2 to TRBJ1-6; D is perhaps TRBD1 (5 bases). This CDR3 spans 14 amino acids. Trimming stripped 3 bases from V and 5 bases from J, with 8 bases between. Germline-derived CDR1 and CDR2 are SNHLY and FYNNEI. For the CDR3, the DNA is TGTGCCAGCAGTGATCAGGGTAATAATTCACCCCTCCACTTT. Translation gives CASSDQGNNSPLHF. The entire variable domain, with the rest obtained from reference TRBV2 and TRBJ1-6, is as follows: EPEVTQTPSHQVTQMGQEVILRCVPISNHLYFYWYRQILGQKVEFLVSFYNNEISEKSEIFDDQFSVERPDGSNFTLKIRSTKLEDSAMYFCASSDQGNNSPLHFGNGTRLTVT.

V gene TRBV11-2 combines with J gene TRBJ2-7; tentatively, D is TRBD1 (5 bases). V shed 3 bases and J shed 5 bases, with 14 bases lying between them. The CDR3 contains 14 residues. Germline V gene sequence: CDR1 SGHAT, CDR2 FQNNGV. DNA for the CDR3: TGTGCCAGCAGCTTTGACCTAAGGGGCAACGAGCAGTACTTC. It specifies CASSFDLRGNEQYF.

The chain links TRBV27 to TRBJ2-3; D perhaps matches TRBD1 (5 bases). The CDR3 extends over 14 amino acids. The V end was cut by 6 bases, the J end by 2 bases, with 12 bases between. Germline CDR1 MNHEY, CDR2 SMNVEV (reference sequence). CDR3 protein: CASSKGRTTDTQYF. CDR3 sequence (DNA): TGTGCCAGCAGCAAGGGGCGCACCACAGATACGCAGTATTTT.

This chain joins TRBV19 and TRBJ2-1; TRBD1 matches at 9 bases. The CDR3 is made up of 14 amino acids. Germline V gene data show CDR1 as LNHDA and CDR2 as SQIVND (reference sequence). The V gene end was trimmed by 5 bases and the J gene end by 9 bases; junction bases not matched to a gene: 8. The CDR3 here is CASSSGTGIGEQFF. The CDR3, as DNA: TGTGCCAGTAGTTCCGGGACAGGGATCGGTGAGCAGTTCTTC.

V is TRBV3-1 (or the pseudogene TRBV3-2) and J is TRBJ2-7, with 9 positions matching TRBD1. CDR1 and CDR2 (germline): LGHDT, YNNKEL (reference sequence). The CDR3 has 24 amino acids. With V trimmed by 4 bases and J by 3 bases, 34 bases remained unmatched. This chain's CDR3 is CASSPPIGQGKVFAGRANFYEQYV. CDR3 bases: TGTGCCAGCAGCCCTCCAATTGGACAGGGGAAGGTTTTTGCGGGGAGGGCCAATTTCTACGAGCAGTACGTC.

V gene TRBV6-2 or TRBV6-3 combines with J gene TRBJ2-3; 9 bases map to TRBD2. The CDR3 loop spans 12 amino acids. The ends lost 5 bases at V and 14 bases at J; junction bases unmatched: 8. Germline CDR1 reads MNHEY; CDR2 reads SVGEGT. CDR3 in amino acids: CASSGSGGQRYF. The CDR3 DNA reads as TGTGCCAGCAGTGGAAGCGGGGGGCAACGGTATTTT.

The CDR3 is CASSLVASGGQETQYF. In DNA, the CDR3 is TGCGCCAGCAGCTTGGTAGCTAGCGGGGGCCAAGAGACCCAGTACTTC. The chain couples TRBV5-1 to TRBJ2-5, with TRBD2 identical over 10 bases. The V gene end was trimmed by 0 bases and the J gene end by 1 base; junction bases not matched to a gene: 3. The CDR3 totals 16 residues. The germline gives CDR1 SGHRS, CDR2 YFSETQ.

V gene TRBV5-1 combines with J gene TRBJ1-1, with 7 positions matching TRBD1. Trimming at V came to 2 bases and at J to 1 base, leaving 8 bases not matched to a gene. Germline V gene lookup returns CDR1 SGHRS and CDR2 YFSETQ. CDR3 length equals 16 residues. The CDR3 region has the DNA TGCGCCAGCAGCTTAACGACAGGGCGGCCGAACACTGAAGCTTTCTTT. This gives the protein CASSLTTGRPNTEAFF.

The V gene is TRBV5-4, the J gene TRBJ2-2; D might be TRBD1 (6 bases). This CDR3 spans 14 amino acids. Germline CDR1 is SGHNT and CDR2 is YYREEE (reference sequence). V was cut by 3 bases and J by 4 bases, with 10 bases left in between. The CDR3, as DNA: TGTGCCAGCAGCTGGGGGCTAGGCACCGGGGAGCTGTTTTTT. It specifies CASSWGLGTGELFF.

Only one count was recorded for this clone. V is TRBV3-1 (or the pseudogene TRBV3-2) and J is TRBJ2-5; D is possibly TRBD1 (6 bases). CDR1 is LGHDT and CDR2 is YNNKEL in the germline V gene (reference sequence). This CDR3 is built from 13 residues. V lost 6 bases to trimming and J lost 5 bases, with 13 bases between them. CDR3 region: CASRNRVSETQYF. The CDR3 DNA sequence: TGTGCCAGCAGAAACAGGGTTAGCGAGACCCAGTACTTC.

This clone was picked up a small number of times. The V and J genes are TRBV18 and TRBJ2-7; tentatively, D is TRBD1 (5 bases). The V gene's germline CDR1 is KGHSH and CDR2 LQKENI. Trimming stripped 2 bases from V and 2 bases from J, with 13 bases between. The CDR3 consists of 15 residues. The CDR3, as DNA: TGTGCCAGCTCACCAATAAGGGGATCCCCCTACGAGCAGTACTTC. Amino acid sequence: CASSPIRGSPYEQYF.

This chain links TRBV18 with TRBJ1-1; D is possibly TRBD1 (6 bases). V was clipped by 6 bases and J by 1 base, with 21 bases between them. Germline-derived CDR1 and CDR2 are KGHSH and LQKENI. CDR3 length equals 17 residues. The CDR3 is CASSPQGGARENTEAFF. As DNA, the CDR3 is TGTGCCAGCTCTCCCCAAGGGGGGGCGCGGGAGAACACTGAAGCTTTCTTT.

This clone was counted once. The chain links TRBV4-3 to TRBJ2-1; perhaps TRBD2 as D (6 bases). Between the trimmed V and J ends, which lost 0 bases and 10 bases, there was a span of 13 bases. Germline V lookup: CDR1 LGHNA, CDR2 YSLEER. This CDR3 contains 14 residues. CDR3 nucleotide sequence: TGCGCCAGCAGCCAAGAGCTTGGGGGGTTGGAGCAGTTCTTC. This encodes CASSQELGGLEQFF.

V gene TRBV5-4 combines with J gene TRBJ1-2, with D perhaps matching TRBD1 (5 bases). The CDR3 covers 14 residues. V gave up 4 bases and J gave up 4 bases, with 14 bases separating them. Germline V gene data show CDR1 as SGHNT and CDR2 as YYREEE (reference sequence). In DNA, the CDR3 is TGTGCCAGCAGCCCTTCGCCAGGGCTCTATGGCTACACCTTC. Translated, it gives CASSPSPGLYGYTF.

This clone was seen once. CDR3 DNA: TGTGCCAGCAGCTTAGCCAGCCAAGAGACCCAGTACTTC. Its protein is CASSLASQETQYF. V is TRBV11-3 and J is TRBJ2-5; D is unresolved. V dropped 1 base and J dropped 1 base, with 4 bases sitting between them. From germline, CDR1 is SGHNT and CDR2 YENEEA. The CDR3 consists of 13 residues.

Of note for this clone: The junction does not match germline at one end; this may be a read error. The rearrangement links TRBV5-1 to TRBJ2-3; perhaps TRBD1 as D (6 bases). The V gene's germline CDR1 is SGHRS and CDR2 YFSETQ. The CDR3 spans 14 residues. The CDR3 region is CASSLSPPGEPAAF. The CDR3 DNA is TGCGCCAGCAGCTTGTCGCCCCCAGGGGAACCCGCAGCGTTT.

The DNA of the CDR3 is TGTGCCAGCAGCTTGTGGGCAGGGGGCTCCTACGAGCAGTACTTC. This translates into CASSLWAGGSYEQYF. The V call is TRBV5-8, the J call TRBJ2-7, with 7 bases lining up with TRBD1. Trimming cost V 1 base and J 0 bases; bases outside gene matches: 4. Germline V lookup: CDR1 SGHTS, CDR2 YDEGEE. This CDR3 region has 15 residues. Combining the CDR3 with reference TRBV5-8 and TRBJ2-7 gives the whole variable domain EAGVTQSPTHLIKTRGQQATLRCSPISGHTSVYWYQQALGLGLQFLLWYDEGEERNRGNFPPRFSGRQFPNYSSELNVNALELEDSALYLCASSLWAGGSYEQYFGPGTRLTVT.

The V and J genes are TRBV7-9 and TRBJ1-1, with a tentative D call TRBD1 (5 bases). This CDR3 is 13 amino acids long. The ends were cut back, 4 bases at V and 9 bases at J, with 15 bases in the middle. The germline V gene has CDR1 SEHNR and CDR2 FQNEAQ (reference sequence). CDR3 nucleotides: TGTGCCAGCAGCTGGGGGGACCGCCCTAAAGCTTTCTTT. This codes for CASSWGDRPKAFF.

V is TRBV28 and J is TRBJ1-2; D is uncertain. This CDR3 region has 13 residues. The germline CDR1 and CDR2 sequences are MDHEN and SYDVKM. Trimming shortened V by 7 bases and J by 6 bases, and 15 bases separated the two germline ends. The CDR3 protein is CASTTTDGNGYTF. CDR3 coding DNA: TGTGCCAGCACAACGACGGACGGGAATGGCTACACCTTC.

The J gene is TRBJ2-1, the V gene TRBV11-2; D might be TRBD2 (6 bases). This CDR3 spans 16 amino acids. Germline V gives CDR1 SGHAT, CDR2 FQNNGV. Trimming took off 3 bases at V and 0 bases at J, with 12 bases between the two ends. CDR3 residues: CASSLTGVSSYNEQFF. The CDR3 DNA sequence: TGTGCCAGCAGCTTGACGGGGGTGAGCTCCTACAATGAGCAGTTCTTC.

The J gene is TRBJ2-3, the V gene TRBV6-2 or TRBV6-3; D is ambiguous. Deletions cut 6 bases from V and 1 base from J, with 17 bases between. The CDR3 totals 16 residues. The germline gives CDR1 MNHEY, CDR2 SVGEGT. The CDR3 nucleotides read TGTGCCAGCAGCCCCCAGAGGCGTATCGGCACAGATACGCAGTATTTT. Amino acids: CASSPQRRIGTDTQYF.

J is TRBJ2-3 and V is TRBV6-2 or TRBV6-3; 10 bases align to TRBD2. The CDR3 is 18 amino acids. CDR1 and CDR2 from the germline V gene are MNHEY and SVGEGT. With 2 bases clipped from V and 2 bases from J, the junction kept 10 bases outside the gene matches. The CDR3 reads CASSYGTLAGVVTDTQYF. The CDR3 DNA reads as TGTGCCAGCAGTTACGGGACCCTAGCGGGAGTTGTCACAGATACGCAGTATTTT.